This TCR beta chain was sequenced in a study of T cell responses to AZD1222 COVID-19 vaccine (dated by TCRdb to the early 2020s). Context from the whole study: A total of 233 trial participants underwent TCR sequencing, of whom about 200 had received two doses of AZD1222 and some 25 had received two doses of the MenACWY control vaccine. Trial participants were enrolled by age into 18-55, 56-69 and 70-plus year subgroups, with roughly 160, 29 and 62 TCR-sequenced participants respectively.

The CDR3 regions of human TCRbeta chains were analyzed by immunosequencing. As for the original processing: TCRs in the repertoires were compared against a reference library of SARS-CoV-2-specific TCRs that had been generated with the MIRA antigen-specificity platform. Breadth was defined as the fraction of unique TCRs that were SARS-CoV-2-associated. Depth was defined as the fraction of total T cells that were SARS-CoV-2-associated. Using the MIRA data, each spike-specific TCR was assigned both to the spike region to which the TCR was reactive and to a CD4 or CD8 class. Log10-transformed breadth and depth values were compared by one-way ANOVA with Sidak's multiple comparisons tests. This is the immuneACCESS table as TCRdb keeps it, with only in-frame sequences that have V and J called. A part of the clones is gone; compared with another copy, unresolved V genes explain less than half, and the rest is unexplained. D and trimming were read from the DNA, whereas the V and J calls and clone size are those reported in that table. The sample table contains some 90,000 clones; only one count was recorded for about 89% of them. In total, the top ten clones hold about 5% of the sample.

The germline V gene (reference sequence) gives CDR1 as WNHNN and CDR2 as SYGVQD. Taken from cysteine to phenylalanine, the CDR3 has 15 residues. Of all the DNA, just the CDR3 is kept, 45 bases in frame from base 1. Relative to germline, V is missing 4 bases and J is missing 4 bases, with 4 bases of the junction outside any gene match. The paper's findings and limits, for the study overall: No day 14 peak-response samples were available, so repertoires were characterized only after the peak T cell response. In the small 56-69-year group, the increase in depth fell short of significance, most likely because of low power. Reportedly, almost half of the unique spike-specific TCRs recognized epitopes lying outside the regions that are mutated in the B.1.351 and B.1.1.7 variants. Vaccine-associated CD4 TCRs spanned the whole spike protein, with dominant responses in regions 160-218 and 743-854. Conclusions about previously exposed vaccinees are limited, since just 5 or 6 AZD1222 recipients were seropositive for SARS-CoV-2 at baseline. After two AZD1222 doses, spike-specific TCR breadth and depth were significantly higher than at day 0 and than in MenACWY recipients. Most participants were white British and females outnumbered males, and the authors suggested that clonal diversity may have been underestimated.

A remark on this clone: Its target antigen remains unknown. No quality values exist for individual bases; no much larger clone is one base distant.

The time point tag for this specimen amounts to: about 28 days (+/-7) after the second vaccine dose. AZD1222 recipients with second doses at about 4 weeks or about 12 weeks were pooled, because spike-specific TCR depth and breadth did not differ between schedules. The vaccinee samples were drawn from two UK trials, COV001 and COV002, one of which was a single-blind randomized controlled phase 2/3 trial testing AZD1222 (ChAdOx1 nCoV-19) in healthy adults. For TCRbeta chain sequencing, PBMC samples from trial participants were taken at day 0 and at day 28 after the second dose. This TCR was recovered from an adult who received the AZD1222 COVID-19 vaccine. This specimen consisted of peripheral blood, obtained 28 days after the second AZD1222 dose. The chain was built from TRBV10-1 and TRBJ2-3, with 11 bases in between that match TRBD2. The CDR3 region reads CASSGRLAGPDTQYF. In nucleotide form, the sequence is TGCGCCAGCAGTGGACGACTAGCGGGGCCAGATACGCAGTATTTT.